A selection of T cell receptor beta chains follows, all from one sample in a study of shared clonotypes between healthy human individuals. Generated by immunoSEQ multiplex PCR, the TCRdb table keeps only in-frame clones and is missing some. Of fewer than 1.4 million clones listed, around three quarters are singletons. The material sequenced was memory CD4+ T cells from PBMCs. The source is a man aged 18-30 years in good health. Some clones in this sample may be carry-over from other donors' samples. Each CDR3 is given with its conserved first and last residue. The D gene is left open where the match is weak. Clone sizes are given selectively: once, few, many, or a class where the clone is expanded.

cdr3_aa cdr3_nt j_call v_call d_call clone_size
CASLPGTAYSNQPQHF TGTGCCAGCCTTCCGGGGACGGCATATAGCAATCAGCCCCAGCATTTT TRBJ1-5 TRBV28 NA NA
CASSPGEEDTQYF TGTGCCAGCAGCCCCGGAGAAGAAGATACGCAGTATTTT TRBJ2-3 TRBV28 NA NA
CATSRAGVEAFF TGTGCCACCAGCAGGGCAGGGGTTGAAGCTTTCTTT TRBJ1-1 TRBV15 NA NA
CASSSGPRAHSYNEQFF TGTGCCAGCAGTTCAGGACCCAGGGCTCACTCCTACAATGAGCAGTTCTTC TRBJ2-1 TRBV27 NA few
CTRTLNTEAFF TGCACTCGGACCCTCAACACTGAAGCTTTCTTT TRBJ1-1 TRBV20-1 NA few
CASSWVYNEQFF TGTGCCAGCAGTTGGGTTTACAATGAGCAGTTCTTC TRBJ2-1 TRBV6-1 NA NA
CASSYSSREGTEAFF TGTGCCAGCAGTTACTCTTCCAGGGAGGGCACTGAAGCTTTCTTT TRBJ1-1 TRBV6-5 NA few
CSVDFGLATYEQYF TGCAGCGTTGATTTCGGACTAGCTACCTACGAGCAGTACTTC TRBJ2-7 TRBV29-1 TRBD2 NA
CASTRAGIGETQYF TGCGCCAGCACTCGGGCGGGAATCGGAGAGACCCAGTACTTC TRBJ2-5 TRBV5-1 NA NA
CASSPGGTGGGNYGYTF TGTGCCAGCAGCCCAGGGGGTACGGGGGGCGGTAACTATGGCTACACCTTC TRBJ1-2 TRBV7-9 TRBD1 NA
CASIPPRDEQYF TGTGCCAGCATCCCGCCACGGGATGAGCAGTACTTC TRBJ2-7 TRBV21-1 NA NA
CASSTRQGASGEQYF TGTGCCAGCTCCACCAGACAGGGGGCCTCTGGAGAGCAGTACTTC TRBJ2-7 TRBV18 TRBD1 NA
CASSVESSGSYNEQFF TGTGCCAGCAGCGTAGAATCTAGCGGATCCTACAATGAGCAGTTCTTC TRBJ2-1 TRBV9 TRBD2 few
CASSWNKGAYTGELFF TGTGCCAGCAGCTGGAACAAGGGGGCCTACACCGGGGAGCTGTTTTTT TRBJ2-2 TRBV5-8 TRBD1 NA
CASTLSASGRFNEQFF TGTGCCAGCACTCTTTCCGCTAGCGGGAGGTTTAATGAGCAGTTCTTC TRBJ2-1 TRBV5-4 TRBD2 NA
CASSSTGVGEQYF TGTGCCAGCAGTTCGACGGGGGTGGGCGAGCAGTACTTC TRBJ2-7 TRBV28 NA NA
CASSWRAGTSGGKETQYF TGTGCCAGCAGCTGGAGAGCCGGGACTAGCGGGGGGAAAGAGACCCAGTACTTC TRBJ2-5 TRBV11-1 TRBD2 few
CASSLGGQSYEQYF TGTGCCAGCAGTTTGGGGGGACAGTCCTACGAGCAGTACTTC TRBJ2-7 TRBV28 NA once
CASSGQGQNTEAFF TGTGCCAGCAGTGGACAGGGCCAGAACACTGAAGCTTTCTTT TRBJ1-1 TRBV2 TRBD1 NA
CASSIGTSGSWAYEQYF TGCGCCAGCAGTATTGGTACTAGCGGGAGTTGGGCCTACGAGCAGTACTTC TRBJ2-7 TRBV5-1 TRBD2 NA
CASSPVTGNEDGYTF TGTGCCAGCTCACCGGTCACCGGGAACGAAGACGGCTACACCTTC TRBJ1-2 TRBV18 NA NA
CASSPHPQGVTQYF TGTGCCAGCAGCCCTCATCCCCAAGGGGTGACCCAGTACTTC TRBJ2-5 TRBV11-2 NA NA
CASSFRSGTTYEQYF TGTGCCAGCAGTTTCAGGAGCGGGACTACCTACGAGCAGTACTTC TRBJ2-7 TRBV27 TRBD2 once
CASSPRAGETQYF TGCGCCAGCAGCCCCCGGGCAGGGGAGACCCAGTACTTC TRBJ2-5 TRBV4-1 NA NA
CASSEVNRANEKLFF TGTGCCAGCAGTGAAGTAAACAGGGCTAATGAAAAACTGTTTTTT TRBJ1-4 TRBV6-1 NA NA
CASSFGGPYPFGANVLTF TGTGCCAGCAGCTTCGGGGGCCCCTATCCGTTCGGGGCCAACGTCCTGACTTTC TRBJ2-6 TRBV5-6 NA NA
CASSFGQDAGELFF TGCGCCAGCAGCTTCGGACAGGATGCCGGGGAGCTGTTTTTT TRBJ2-2 TRBV5-1 TRBD1 NA
CASSLWNEQFF TGTGCCAGCAGCTTGTGGAATGAGCAGTTCTTC TRBJ2-1 TRBV5-4 NA once
CAWSVGGLLDEQYF TGTGCCTGGAGTGTAGGGGGACTATTGGACGAGCAGTACTTC TRBJ2-7 TRBV30 NA NA
CARSLELAGYPIYTDTQYF TGTGCCAGAAGCTTAGAACTAGCGGGATACCCTATTTATACAGATACGCAGTATTTT TRBJ2-3 TRBV7-5 NA NA
CASSSTEQETQYF TGTGCCAGCAGTTCGACAGAGCAAGAGACCCAGTACTTC TRBJ2-5 TRBV6-5 NA few
CASTDGVSYYGYTF TGTGCCAGCACCGACGGGGTTTCTTACTATGGCTACACCTTC TRBJ1-2 TRBV9 NA NA
CASSPQTGAGANVLTF TGTGCCAGCAGCCCGCAGACAGGGGCTGGGGCCAACGTCCTGACTTTC TRBJ2-6 TRBV7-3 TRBD1 once
CAISAGTGGLETQYF TGTGCCATCAGTGCGGGGACAGGGGGACTGGAGACCCAGTACTTC TRBJ2-5 TRBV10-3 TRBD1 NA
CASSKGQNTEAFF TGTGCCAGCAGCAAAGGACAGAACACTGAAGCTTTCTTT TRBJ1-1 TRBV21-1 NA NA
CASSLIQGVGYTF TGCGCCAGCAGCTTGATACAGGGAGTGGGCTACACCTTC TRBJ1-2 TRBV5-1 NA few
CARSGRGLCSVDEQYF TGCGCCAGATCCGGACGGGGTTTGTGCTCCGTCGACGAGCAGTACTTC TRBJ2-7 TRBV23-1 NA NA
CASSESGALSPHEQFF TGCGCCAGCAGTGAGTCTGGGGCCCTCTCCCCCCATGAGCAGTTCTTC TRBJ2-1 TRBV10-2 NA NA
CASSSRTGGNEQFF TGTGCCAGCAGCTCTCGGACAGGAGGCAATGAGCAGTTCTTC TRBJ2-1 TRBV11-2 TRBD1 NA
CASSQLGNNEQFF TGTGCCAGCAGCCAATTGGGAAACAATGAGCAGTTCTTC TRBJ2-1 TRBV6-6 NA NA
CASSPYRTPGGELFF TGTGCCAGCAGTCCATACAGGACCCCCGGCGGGGAGCTGTTTTTT TRBJ2-2 TRBV28 NA NA
CASSLGDYEQYF TGTGCCAGCAGCTTGGGGGACTACGAGCAGTACTTC TRBJ2-7 TRBV5-4 NA NA
CASSSPGQGGLGEQYF TGTGCCAGCAGCTCTCCGGGACAGGGGGGTTTGGGCGAGCAGTACTTC TRBJ2-7 TRBV5-4 TRBD1 NA
CASSSGLVPSYEQYF TGCGCCAGCAGCTCCGGACTAGTTCCCTCCTACGAGCAGTACTTC TRBJ2-7 TRBV5-1 TRBD2 NA
CASSYPGQKNIQYF TGCGCCAGCAGCTATCCGGGACAGAAAAACATTCAGTACTTC TRBJ2-4 TRBV4-1 TRBD1 few
CASSYGQGATYEQYF TGCGCCAGCAGCTACGGACAAGGGGCGACCTACGAGCAGTACTTC TRBJ2-7 TRBV5-1 NA NA
CASSTDVMNTEAFF TGTGCCAGCAGCACAGACGTAATGAACACTGAAGCTTTCTTT TRBJ1-1 TRBV28 NA many
CASTKALKEVHEQYF TGTGCCAGCACCAAAGCCCTCAAAGAGGTACACGAGCAGTACTTC TRBJ2-7 TRBV6-5 NA once
CASSWGGGNEQYF TGTGCCAGCAGTTGGGGCGGAGGCAACGAGCAGTACTTC TRBJ2-7 TRBV28 NA few
CASSVEGQGPAEQFF TGTGCCAGCAGCGTAGAGGGGCAGGGACCCGCTGAGCAGTTCTTC TRBJ2-1 TRBV9 NA NA
CASSLGGQGSTLYTF TGCGCCAGCAGCTTGGGTGGACAGGGTTCAACGCTCTACACCTTC TRBJ1-2 TRBV5-1 TRBD1 NA
CASSISSYTDTQYF TGTGCCAGTAGTATTTCTAGCTACACAGATACGCAGTATTTT TRBJ2-3 TRBV19 NA NA
CASSAQNGNQPQHF TGTGCCAGCAGCGCGCAGAACGGCAATCAGCCCCAGCATTTT TRBJ1-5 TRBV7-2 NA NA
CAGTGAYSNQPQHF TGTGCCGGAACAGGGGCCTATAGCAATCAGCCCCAGCATTTT TRBJ1-5 TRBV6-5 TRBD1 NA
CASSLEVASNYEQYF TGTGCCAGCAGCTTGGAGGTAGCGTCCAACTACGAGCAGTACTTC TRBJ2-7 TRBV5-4 NA few
CASSLVVTEAFF TGTGCCAGCAGCTTAGTTGTCACTGAAGCTTTCTTT TRBJ1-1 TRBV7-2 NA NA
CASSLERISDEQYF TGTGCCAGCAGCTTAGAGAGGATATCGGACGAGCAGTACTTC TRBJ2-7 TRBV7-2 NA NA